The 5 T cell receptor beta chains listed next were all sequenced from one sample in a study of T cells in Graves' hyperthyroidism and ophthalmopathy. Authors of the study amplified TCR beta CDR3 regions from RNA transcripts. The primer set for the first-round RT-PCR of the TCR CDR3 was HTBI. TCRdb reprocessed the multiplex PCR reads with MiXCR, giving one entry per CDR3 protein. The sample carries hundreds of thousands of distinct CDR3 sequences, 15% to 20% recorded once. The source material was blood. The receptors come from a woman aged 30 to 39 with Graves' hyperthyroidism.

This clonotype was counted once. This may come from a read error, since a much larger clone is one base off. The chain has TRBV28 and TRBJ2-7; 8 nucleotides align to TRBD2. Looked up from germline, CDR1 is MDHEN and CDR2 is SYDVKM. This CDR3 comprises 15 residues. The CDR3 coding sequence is TGTGCCAGCAGTTTCGTTTCGGGAGGGCCTCCCGAGCAGCACTTC. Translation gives CASSFVSGGPPEQHF.

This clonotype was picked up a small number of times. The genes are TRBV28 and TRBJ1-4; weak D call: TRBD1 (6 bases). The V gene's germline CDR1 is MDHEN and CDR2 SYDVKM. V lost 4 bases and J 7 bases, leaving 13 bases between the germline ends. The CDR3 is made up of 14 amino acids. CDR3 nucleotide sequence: TGTGCCAGCAGTTCCCCAGGGGTGGGTGAAAAACTGTTTTTT. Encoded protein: CASSSPGVGEKLFF.

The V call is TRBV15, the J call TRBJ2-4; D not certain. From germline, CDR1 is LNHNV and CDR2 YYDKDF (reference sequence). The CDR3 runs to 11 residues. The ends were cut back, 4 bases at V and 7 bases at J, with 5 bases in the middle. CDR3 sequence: CATSMGNIQYF. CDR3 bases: TGTGCCACCAGCATGGGGAACATTCAGTACTTC.

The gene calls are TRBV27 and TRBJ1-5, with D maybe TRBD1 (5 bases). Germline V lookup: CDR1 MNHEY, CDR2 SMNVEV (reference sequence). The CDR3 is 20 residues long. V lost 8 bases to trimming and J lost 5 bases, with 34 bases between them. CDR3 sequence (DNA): TGTGCCAGCCCCCTAGCGGGGACCGAAACTTTCAGCTCCAAAGATCAGCCCCAGCATTTT. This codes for CASPLAGTETFSSKDQPQHF.

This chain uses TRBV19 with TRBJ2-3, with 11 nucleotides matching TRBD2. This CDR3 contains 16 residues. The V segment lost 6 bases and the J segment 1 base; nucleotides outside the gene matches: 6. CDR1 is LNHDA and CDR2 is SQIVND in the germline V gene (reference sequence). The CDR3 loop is CASSGGTSGGTDTQYF. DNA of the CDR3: TGTGCCAGTAGCGGGGGGACTAGCGGTGGCACAGATACGCAGTATTTT.